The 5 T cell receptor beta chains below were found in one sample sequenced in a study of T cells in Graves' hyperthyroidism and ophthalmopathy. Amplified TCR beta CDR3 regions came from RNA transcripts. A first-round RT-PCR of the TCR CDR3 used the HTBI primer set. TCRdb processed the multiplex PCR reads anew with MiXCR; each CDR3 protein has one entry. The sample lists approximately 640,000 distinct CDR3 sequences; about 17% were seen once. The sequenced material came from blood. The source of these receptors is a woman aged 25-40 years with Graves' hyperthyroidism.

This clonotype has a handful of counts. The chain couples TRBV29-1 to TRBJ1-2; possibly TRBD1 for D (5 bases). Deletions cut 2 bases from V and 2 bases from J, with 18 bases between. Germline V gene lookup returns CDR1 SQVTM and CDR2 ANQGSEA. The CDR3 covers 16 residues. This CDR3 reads CSVEKGQGPENYGYTF. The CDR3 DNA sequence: TGCAGCGTTGAAAAGGGTCAGGGCCCCGAAAACTATGGCTACACCTTC.

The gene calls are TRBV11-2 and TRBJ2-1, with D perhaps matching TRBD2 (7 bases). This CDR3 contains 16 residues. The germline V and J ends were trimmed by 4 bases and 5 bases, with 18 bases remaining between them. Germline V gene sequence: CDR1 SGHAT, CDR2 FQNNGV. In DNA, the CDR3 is TGTGCCAGCAGCTCGGGCGGGAGAGGGGGGCACAATGAGCAGTTCTTC. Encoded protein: CASSSGGRGGHNEQFF. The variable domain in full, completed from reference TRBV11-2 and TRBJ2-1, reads EAGVAQSPRYKIIEKRQSVAFWCNPISGHATLYWYQQILGQGPKLLIQFQNNGVVDDSQLPKDRFSAERLKGVDSTLKIQPAKLEDSAVYLCASSSGGRGGHNEQFFGPGTRLTVL.

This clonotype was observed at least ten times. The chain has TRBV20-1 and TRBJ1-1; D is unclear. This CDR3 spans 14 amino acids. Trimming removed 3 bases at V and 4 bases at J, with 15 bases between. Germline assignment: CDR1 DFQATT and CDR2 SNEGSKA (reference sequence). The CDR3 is CSARPDAKPTEAFF. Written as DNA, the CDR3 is TGCAGTGCTAGGCCGGACGCGAAGCCCACTGAAGCTTTCTTT.

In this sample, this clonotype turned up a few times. CDR3 region: CASSWGAGNEQFF. As DNA, the CDR3 is TGTGCCAGCAGTTGGGGCGCAGGGAATGAGCAGTTCTTC. This sequence joins TRBV5-6 and TRBJ2-1; TRBD1 might be the D (5 bases). Trimming pared 5 bases from V and 7 bases from J, leaving 13 bases between. The CDR3 spans 13 residues. The germline V gene has CDR1 SGHDT and CDR2 YYEEEE.

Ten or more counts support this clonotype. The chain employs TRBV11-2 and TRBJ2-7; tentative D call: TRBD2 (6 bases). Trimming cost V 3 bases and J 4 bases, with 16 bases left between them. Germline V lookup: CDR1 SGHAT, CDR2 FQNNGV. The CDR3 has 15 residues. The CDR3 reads CASSLGTGIGYEQYF. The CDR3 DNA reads TGTGCCAGCAGCTTGGGGACTGGTATAGGGTACGAGCAGTACTTC. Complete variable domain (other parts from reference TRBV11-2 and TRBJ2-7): EAGVAQSPRYKIIEKRQSVAFWCNPISGHATLYWYQQILGQGPKLLIQFQNNGVVDDSQLPKDRFSAERLKGVDSTLKIQPAKLEDSAVYLCASSLGTGIGYEQYFGPGTRLTVT.